The sequence of this T cell receptor beta chain was determined in a study of early T cells in non-severe SARS-CoV-2 infection. The V gene lost 3 bases and the J gene lost 6 bases, with 11 bases spanning the gap. The CDR3 runs 13 residues. CDR1 is KGHSH, CDR2 LQKENI, per germline. This clonotype occurred a few times. TCRdb passed the 5' RACE reads through MiXCR, listing each CDR3 protein once. Altogether tens of thousands of distinct CDR3 sequences are present, roughly 12% being singletons, with the ten largest covering 4.4%. This receptor was identified in an adult who was a healthcare worker with PCR-confirmed SARS-CoV-2 infection or an uninfected control (not recorded which). The sequenced sample was whole blood, obtained at baseline. The chain recombines TRBV18 with TRBJ1-1; D is ambiguous. CDR3 region: CASSPLLASEAFF. The CDR3 bases are TGTGCCAGCTCACCCTTACTTGCCTCTGAAGCTTTCTTT.